Many counts were recorded for the clone carrying this T cell receptor beta chain. TCRdb passed the reads through MiXCR, listing each CDR3 protein once. The table includes approximately 750,000 distinct CDR3 sequences, about a third detected once. Trimming took 4 bases from V and 8 from J, leaving 10 bases between them. CDR3 length: 12 amino acids. Germline CDR1 is SGHTA and CDR2 is FQGNSA. This record belongs to a study of T cell repertoires in cytomegalovirus infection. Study details: Indications of both CMV infection and matching HLA type were provided by public TCR beta signatures.

The sequence derives from a human donor in good health (CMV status not recorded). Some clones in this sample may be carry-over from other donors' samples. This chain uses TRBV7-2 with TRBJ2-3; no reliable D call. Material: PBMCs. The chain's CDR3 is CASSSEAFTQYF. CDR3 sequence (DNA): TGTGCCAGCAGCTCGGAAGCGTTTACGCAGTATTTT.